This T cell receptor beta chain was captured by sequencing in a study of cytomegalovirus exposure and HLA in healthy donors. The study, taken as a whole, reports: A later analysis linked a missense DCLRE1C variant to TCR beta V- and J-gene trimming. One later analysis reportedly identified an Asian-associated ancestry cluster that showed fewer N-insertions than the approximately 700-donor mean.

A word on this clone: Antigen unknown.

PCR was performed using 60 Vbeta and 13 Jbeta primers. TCRdb's copy holds only in-frame clones and misses some; the assay was immunoSEQ multiplex PCR. This sample has about 280,000 clones, with about 90% found just once. J gave up 2 bases and V 9 bases, and 5 bases lay outside the gene matches. CDR1 SGHNT and CDR2 YYREEE come from the germline V gene (reference sequence). This CDR3 contains 12 residues. The rearrangement links TRBV5-4 to TRBJ2-7, with TRBD1 matching over 7 bases. The sequenced sample consisted of PBMCs. The receptor was isolated from a woman aged 18 to 35 in good health and CMV-seronegative. The chain's CDR3 is CAITTGAYEQYF. The CDR3 nucleotides read TGTGCCATAACCACAGGGGCCTACGAGCAGTACTTC.